This T cell receptor (beta chain) was obtained from a study of T cells after yellow fever vaccination. This clonotype occurred many times. Via MiXCR, TCRdb re-called the 5' RACE reads, giving one row per CDR3 protein. Here the sample spans about 69,000 distinct CDR3 sequences, around 6.2% being singletons. Trimming cost V 0 bases and J 3 bases; bases outside gene matches: 7. CDR1 is SGHRS, CDR2 YFSETQ, per germline. The CDR3 is 16 residues long. This TCR came from a man aged 18 to 30 who received the YFV17D yellow fever vaccine. The rearrangement links TRBV5-1 to TRBJ2-3; 7 nucleotides agree with TRBD1. The specimen comprised CD4+ T cells sorted from PBMCs, sampled roughly 15 days after the first yellow fever vaccination. The CDR3 loop reads CASSLGSTGLTDTQYF. The CDR3 DNA reads TGCGCCAGCAGCTTGGGCTCGACAGGGCTGACAGATACGCAGTATTTT.